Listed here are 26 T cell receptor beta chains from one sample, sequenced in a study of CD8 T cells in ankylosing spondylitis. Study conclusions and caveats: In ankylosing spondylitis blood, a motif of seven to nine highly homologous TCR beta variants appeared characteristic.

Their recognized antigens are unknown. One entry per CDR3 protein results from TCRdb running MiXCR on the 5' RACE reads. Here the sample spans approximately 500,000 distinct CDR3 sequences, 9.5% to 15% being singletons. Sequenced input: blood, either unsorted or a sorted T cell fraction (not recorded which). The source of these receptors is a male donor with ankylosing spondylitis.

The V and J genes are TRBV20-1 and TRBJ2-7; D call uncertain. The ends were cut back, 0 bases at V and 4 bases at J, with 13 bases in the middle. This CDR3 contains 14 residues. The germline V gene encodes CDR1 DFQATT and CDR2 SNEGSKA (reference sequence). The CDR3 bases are TGCAGTGCTAGAGATGTACCCGACCGATACGAGCAGTACTTC. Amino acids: CSARDVPDRYEQYF.

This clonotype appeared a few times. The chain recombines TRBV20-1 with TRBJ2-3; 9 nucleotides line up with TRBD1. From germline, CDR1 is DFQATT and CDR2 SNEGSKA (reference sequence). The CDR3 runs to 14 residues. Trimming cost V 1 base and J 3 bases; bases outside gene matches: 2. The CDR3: CSARGGQGTDTQYF. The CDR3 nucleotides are TGCAGTGCTAGAGGTGGACAGGGGACAGATACGCAGTATTTT.

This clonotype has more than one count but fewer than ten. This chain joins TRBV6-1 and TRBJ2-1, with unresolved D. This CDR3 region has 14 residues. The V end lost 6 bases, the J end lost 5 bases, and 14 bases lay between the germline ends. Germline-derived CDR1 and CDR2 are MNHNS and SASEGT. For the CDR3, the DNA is TGTGCCAGCAGCCTTTGGCGGAGCAACAATGAGCAGTTCTTC. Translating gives CASSLWRSNNEQFF.

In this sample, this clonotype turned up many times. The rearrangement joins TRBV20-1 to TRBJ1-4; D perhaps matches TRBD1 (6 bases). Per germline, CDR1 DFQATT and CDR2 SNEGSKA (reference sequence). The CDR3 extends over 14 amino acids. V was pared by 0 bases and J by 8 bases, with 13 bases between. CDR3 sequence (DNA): TGCAGTGCTAGAGATCAGGGGATGAGAGAAAAACTGTTTTTT. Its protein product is CSARDQGMREKLFF.

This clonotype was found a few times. CDR3 DNA: TGCGCCAGCAGCTCCAGGGGGCGGGGTACTGAAGCTTTCTTT. Translation gives CASSSRGRGTEAFF. The rearrangement joins TRBV5-1 to TRBJ1-1; TRBD1 matches at 8 bases. This CDR3 is 14 amino acids long. The trim removed 3 bases at V and 5 bases at J, leaving 6 bases unmatched. Germline CDR1 and CDR2: SGHRS and YFSETQ.

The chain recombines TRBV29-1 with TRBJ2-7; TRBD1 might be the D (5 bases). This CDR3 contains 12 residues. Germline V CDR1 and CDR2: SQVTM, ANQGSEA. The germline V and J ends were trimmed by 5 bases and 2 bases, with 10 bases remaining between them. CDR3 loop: CSVMTETYEQYF. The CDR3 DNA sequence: TGCAGCGTTATGACAGAAACCTACGAGCAGTACTTC.

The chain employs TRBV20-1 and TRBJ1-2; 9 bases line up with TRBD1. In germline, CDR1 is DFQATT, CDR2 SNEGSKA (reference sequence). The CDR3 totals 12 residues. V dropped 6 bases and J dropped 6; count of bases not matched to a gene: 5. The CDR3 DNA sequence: TGCAGTGCACAGAGGACAGGGGATGGCTACACCTTC. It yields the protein CSAQRTGDGYTF.

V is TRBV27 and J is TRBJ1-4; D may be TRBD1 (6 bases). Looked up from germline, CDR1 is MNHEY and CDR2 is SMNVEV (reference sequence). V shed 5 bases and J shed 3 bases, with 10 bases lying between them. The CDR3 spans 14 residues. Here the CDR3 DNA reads TGTGCCAGCAGTAAGACAGGCTCTAATGAAAAACTGTTTTTT. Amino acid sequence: CASSKTGSNEKLFF.

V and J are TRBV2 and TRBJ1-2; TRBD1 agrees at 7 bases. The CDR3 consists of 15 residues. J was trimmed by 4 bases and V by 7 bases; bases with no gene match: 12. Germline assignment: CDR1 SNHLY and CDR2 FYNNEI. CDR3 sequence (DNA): TGTGCCAGCACCAACGAGGGGGCGCGTATCTATGGCTACACCTTC. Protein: CASTNEGARIYGYTF.

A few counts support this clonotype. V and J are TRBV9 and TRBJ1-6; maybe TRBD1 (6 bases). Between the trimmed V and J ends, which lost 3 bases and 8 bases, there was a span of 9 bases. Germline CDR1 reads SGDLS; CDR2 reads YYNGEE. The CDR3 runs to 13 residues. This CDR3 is CASSADSYSPLHF. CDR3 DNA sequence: TGTGCCAGCAGCGCGGACAGCTATTCACCCCTCCACTTT. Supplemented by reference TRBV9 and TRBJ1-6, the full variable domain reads DSGVTQTPKHLITATGQRVTLRCSPRSGDLSVYWYQQSLDQGLQFLIQYYNGEERAKGNILERFSAQQFPDLHSELNLSSLELGDSALYFCASSADSYSPLHFGNGTRLTVT.

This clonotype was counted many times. Here the CDR3 reads CASSPQGVLNTEAFF. The CDR3 nucleotides are TGTGCCAGCAGCCCACAGGGGGTCCTGAACACTGAAGCTTTCTTT. The chain carries TRBV12-3 or TRBV12-4 and TRBJ1-1, with TRBD1 matching 8 bases. The CDR3 covers 15 residues. Germline trimming cut 6 bases from V and 0 bases from J; bases unmatched to any gene: 6.

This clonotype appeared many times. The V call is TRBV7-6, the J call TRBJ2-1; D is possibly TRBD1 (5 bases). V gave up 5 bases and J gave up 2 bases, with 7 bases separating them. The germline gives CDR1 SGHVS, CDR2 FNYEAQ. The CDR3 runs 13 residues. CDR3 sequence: CASSQDTYNEQFF. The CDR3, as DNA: TGTGCCAGCAGCCAGGACACCTACAATGAGCAGTTCTTC.

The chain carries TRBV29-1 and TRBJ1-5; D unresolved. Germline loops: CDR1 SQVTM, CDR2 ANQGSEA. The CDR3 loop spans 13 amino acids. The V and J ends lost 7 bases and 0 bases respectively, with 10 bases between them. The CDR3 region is CSAQRDSNQPQHF. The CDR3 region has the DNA TGCAGCGCCCAGAGGGATAGCAATCAGCCCCAGCATTTT.

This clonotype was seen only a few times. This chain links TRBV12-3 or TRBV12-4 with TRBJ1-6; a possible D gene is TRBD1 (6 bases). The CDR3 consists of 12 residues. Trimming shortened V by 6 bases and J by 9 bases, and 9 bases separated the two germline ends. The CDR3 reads CASSQGFSPLHF. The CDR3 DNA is TGTGCCAGCAGCCAGGGGTTTTCACCCCTCCACTTT.

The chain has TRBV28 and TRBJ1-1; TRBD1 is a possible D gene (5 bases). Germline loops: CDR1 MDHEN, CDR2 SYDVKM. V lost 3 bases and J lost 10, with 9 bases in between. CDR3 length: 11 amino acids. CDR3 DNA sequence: TGTGCCAGCAGTTTGGGGGAGCGAGCTTTCTTT. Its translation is CASSLGERAFF.

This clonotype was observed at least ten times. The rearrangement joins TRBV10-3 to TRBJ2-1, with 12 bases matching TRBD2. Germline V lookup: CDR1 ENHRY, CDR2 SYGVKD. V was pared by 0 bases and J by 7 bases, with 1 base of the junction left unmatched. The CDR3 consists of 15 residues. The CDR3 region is CAISESTSGGNEQFF. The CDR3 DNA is TGTGCCATCAGTGAGTCGACTAGCGGGGGTAATGAGCAGTTCTTC.

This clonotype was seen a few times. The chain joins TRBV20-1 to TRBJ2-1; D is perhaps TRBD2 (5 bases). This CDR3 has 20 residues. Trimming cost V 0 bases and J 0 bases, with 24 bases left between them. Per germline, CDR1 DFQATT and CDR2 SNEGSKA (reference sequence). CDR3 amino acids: CSARDRMAVSPSFSYNEQFF. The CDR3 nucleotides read TGCAGTGCTAGAGATCGGATGGCCGTAAGTCCTAGCTTCTCCTACAATGAGCAGTTCTTC.

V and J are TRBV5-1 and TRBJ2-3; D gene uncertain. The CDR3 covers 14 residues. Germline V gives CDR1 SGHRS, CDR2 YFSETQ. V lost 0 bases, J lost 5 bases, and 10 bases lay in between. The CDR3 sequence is CASSLATLGDTQYF. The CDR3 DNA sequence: TGCGCCAGCAGCTTGGCTACCCTGGGAGATACGCAGTATTTT.

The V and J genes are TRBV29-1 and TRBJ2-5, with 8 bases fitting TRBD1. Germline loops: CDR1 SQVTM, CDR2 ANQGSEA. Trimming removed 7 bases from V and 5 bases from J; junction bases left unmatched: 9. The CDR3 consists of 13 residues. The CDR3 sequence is CSDSGTGGETQYF. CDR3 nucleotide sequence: TGCAGCGACTCCGGGACAGGAGGGGAGACCCAGTACTTC.

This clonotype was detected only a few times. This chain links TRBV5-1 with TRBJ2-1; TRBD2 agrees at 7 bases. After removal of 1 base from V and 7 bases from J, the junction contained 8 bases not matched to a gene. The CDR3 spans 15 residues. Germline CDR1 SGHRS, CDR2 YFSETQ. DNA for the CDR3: TGCGCCAGCAGCTTGTGGCCGGGAGCGGGGAATGAGCAGTTCTTC. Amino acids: CASSLWPGAGNEQFF.

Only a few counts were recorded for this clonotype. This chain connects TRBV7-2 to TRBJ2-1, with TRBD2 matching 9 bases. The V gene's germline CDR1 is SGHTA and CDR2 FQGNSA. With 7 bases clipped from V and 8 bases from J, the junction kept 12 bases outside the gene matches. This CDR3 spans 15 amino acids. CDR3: CASNPGSGRWDEQFF. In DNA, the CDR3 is TGTGCCAGCAATCCGGGTAGCGGGAGATGGGATGAGCAGTTCTTC.

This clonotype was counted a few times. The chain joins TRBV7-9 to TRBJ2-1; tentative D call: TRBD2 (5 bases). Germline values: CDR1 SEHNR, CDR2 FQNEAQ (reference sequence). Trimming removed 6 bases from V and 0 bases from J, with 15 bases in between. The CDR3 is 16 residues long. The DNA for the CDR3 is TGTGCCAGCAGTTCGGGCTCCCGGGGCTCCTACAATGAGCAGTTCTTC. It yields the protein CASSSGSRGSYNEQFF.

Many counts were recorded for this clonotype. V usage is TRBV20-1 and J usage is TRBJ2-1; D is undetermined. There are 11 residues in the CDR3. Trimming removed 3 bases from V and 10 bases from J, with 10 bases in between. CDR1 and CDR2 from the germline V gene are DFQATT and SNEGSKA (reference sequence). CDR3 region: CSASMPREQFF. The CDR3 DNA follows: TGCAGTGCTAGTATGCCTCGAGAGCAGTTCTTC.

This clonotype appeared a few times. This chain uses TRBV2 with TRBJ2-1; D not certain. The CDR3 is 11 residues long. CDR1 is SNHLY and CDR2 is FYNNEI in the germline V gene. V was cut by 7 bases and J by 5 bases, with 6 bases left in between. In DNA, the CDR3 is TGTGCCAGCAAACAGCACAATGAGCAGTTCTTC. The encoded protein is CASKQHNEQFF.

CDR3 in amino acids: CRVDSGGTIYF. CDR3 DNA sequence: TGCAGGGTCGACTCTGGGGGCACCATATATTTT. The V and J genes are TRBV20-1 and TRBJ1-3; tentatively, D is TRBD1 (5 bases). CDR1 is DFQATT and CDR2 is SNEGSKA in the germline V gene (reference sequence). The CDR3 consists of 11 residues.

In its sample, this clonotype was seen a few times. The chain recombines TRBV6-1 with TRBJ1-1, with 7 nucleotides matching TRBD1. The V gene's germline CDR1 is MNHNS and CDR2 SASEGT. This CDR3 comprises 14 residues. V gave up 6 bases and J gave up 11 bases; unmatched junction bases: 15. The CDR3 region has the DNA TGTGCCAGCAGACCTGGGACAGTTAGCTTGAAGGCTTTCTTT. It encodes CASRPGTVSLKAFF.